A selection of T cell receptor beta chains follows, all from one sample in a study of blood T cell repertoires in COVID-19. Profiled with immunoSEQ multiplex PCR; TCRdb holds only in-frame clones, not every one. The profile covers more than 70,000 clones, with 86% appearing a single time and about 5% taken by the ten largest. Sequences were obtained from peripheral blood. The receptors here all came from a man aged 50 to 59 with active or convalescent COVID-19. CDR3s include the opening cysteine and the closing phenylalanine or tryptophan. Fields, in order: J gene, V gene, CDR3 protein.

TRBJ1-4	TRBV7-9	CASSFGEKLFF
TRBJ2-2	TRBV9	CASTPKTGVAGELFF
TRBJ1-5	TRBV10-1	CASTRRARQGAAGQPQHF
TRBJ2-1	TRBV9	CASSYSLAGGIYNEQFF
TRBJ2-1	TRBV4-2	CASSQQGQGAFDEQFF
TRBJ1-2	TRBV28	CASSLSGGEVNGYTF
TRBJ1-2	TRBV25-1	CASRPSGHNYGYTF
TRBJ2-7	TRBV3-1/TRBV3-2	CASSQAGGTRGAEQYF
TRBJ1-6	TRBV3-1/TRBV3-2	CASSDGTDNSPLHF
TRBJ2-7	TRBV19	CASSPRLAGNYEQYF
TRBJ2-7	TRBV5-1	CASSLGQGFDEQYF
TRBJ2-5	TRBV21-1	CASSKSPGGHYQETQYF
TRBJ2-3	TRBV3-1/TRBV3-2	CASSPFGGGLAVTDTQYF
TRBJ2-2	TRBV18	CASSPQDRGREGGELFF
TRBJ2-3	TRBV6-2/TRBV6-3	CASSWLARTDTQYF
TRBJ2-1	TRBV19	CASSIGSGDAYNEQFF
TRBJ1-1	TRBV3-1/TRBV3-2	CASSVTQGNTEAFF
TRBJ1-6	TRBV3-1/TRBV3-2	CASSRRGQLSSYNSPLHF
TRBJ2-1	TRBV24-1	CATSERTGKRDEQFF
TRBJ2-5	TRBV30	CAWSVLGVGAVTQYF
TRBJ2-2	TRBV28	CASSSGQGNTGELFF
TRBJ1-1	TRBV14	CASRPGGANTEAFF
TRBJ2-1	TRBV11-2	CASSPNPGTGQTNEQFF
TRBJ2-2	TRBV19	CASSQGQANTGELFF
TRBJ1-3	TRBV7-6	CASSTHSQGNGNTIYF
TRBJ2-1	TRBV11-3	CASSLGSGGYNEQFF
TRBJ1-2	TRBV6-5	CASSKTGLDGYTF
TRBJ2-1	TRBV5-1	CASSVTSANNEQFF
TRBJ2-1	TRBV7-9	CAIPSRDRESSYNEQFF
TRBJ1-1	TRBV12-3/TRBV12-4	CASIRTGGTEAFF
TRBJ2-7	TRBV11-2	CASSSRGAPYFSSYEQYF
TRBJ1-2	TRBV7-9	CASSLGQGDGYTF